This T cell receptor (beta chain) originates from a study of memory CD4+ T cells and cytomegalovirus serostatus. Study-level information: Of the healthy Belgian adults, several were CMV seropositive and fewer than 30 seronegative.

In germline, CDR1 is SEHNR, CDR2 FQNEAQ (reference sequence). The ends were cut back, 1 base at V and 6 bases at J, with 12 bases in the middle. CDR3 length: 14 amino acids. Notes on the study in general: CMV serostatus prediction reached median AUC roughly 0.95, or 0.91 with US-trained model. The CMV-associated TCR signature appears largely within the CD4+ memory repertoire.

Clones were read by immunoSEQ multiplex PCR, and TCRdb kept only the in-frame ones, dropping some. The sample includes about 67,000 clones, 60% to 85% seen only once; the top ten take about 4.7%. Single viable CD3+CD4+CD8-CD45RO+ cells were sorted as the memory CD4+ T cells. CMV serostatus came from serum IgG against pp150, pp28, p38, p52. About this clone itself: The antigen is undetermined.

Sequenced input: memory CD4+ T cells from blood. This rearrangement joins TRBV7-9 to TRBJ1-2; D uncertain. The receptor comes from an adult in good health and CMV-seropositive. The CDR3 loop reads CASSLDVGSNGYTF. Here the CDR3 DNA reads TGTGCCAGCAGCTTAGACGTCGGGTCGAATGGCTACACCTTC.